A selection of T cell receptor beta chains follows, all from one sample in a study of response to subunit inactivated influenza vaccine. TCRdb re-analysed the RT-PCR reads in MiXCR, keeping a single row per CDR3 protein. This table has hundreds of thousands of distinct CDR3 sequences, about 25% appearing once. Sequencing was performed on CD4+ T cells sorted from PBMCs, taken around 5 days after vaccination. The receptor set was obtained from a man over 45 who received an inactivated influenza vaccine. The CDR3 runs from the conserved cysteine through the conserved F or W. The order of the fields is clone size, D gene, V gene, J gene, CDR3 DNA, CDR3 protein. The D gene is left open where the match is weak. Clone size is shown for a subset of rows, as once, few, many or a class of expanded clone.

>NA|TRBD2|TRBV2|TRBJ2-2
TGTGCCAGCAGCCTGGCGGGACTAGCGACACATGGGGAGCTGTTTTTT
CASSLAGLATHGELFF
>NA|TRBD1|TRBV20-1|TRBJ1-2
TGCAGTGCCACGGACGACAGGGACGGCTACACCTTC
CSATDDRDGYTF
>NA|TRBD2|TRBV20-1|TRBJ2-1
TGCAGTGCTAGTGACTTCGGACTAGCGGGAGCAGGAGACTATGAGCAGTTCTTC
CSASDFGLAGAGDYEQFF
>few|TRBD2|TRBV6-1|TRBJ2-1
TGTGCCAGCAGGAGAGCTAGCGGGGGGAACAATGAGCAGTTCTTC
CASRRASGGNNEQFF
>NA|NA|TRBV4-3|TRBJ1-3
TGCGCCAGCAGCCAAGATGAGATGATGTACAGGGCAGCTGGAAACACCATATATTTT
CASSQDEMMYRAAGNTIYF
>NA|TRBD1|TRBV5-1|TRBJ2-2
TGCGCCAGCAGCTCGGCGGGACAGGGGTCCGGGGAGCTGTTTTTT
CASSSAGQGSGELFF
>few|NA|TRBV12-5|TRBJ2-5
TGTGCTACGTGGATCGGGGACCAAGAGACCCAGTACTTC
CATWIGDQETQYF
>NA|TRBD1|TRBV12-3/TRBV12-4|TRBJ1-2
TGTGCCAGCAGGGGACAGCGATTCTATGGCTACACCTTC
CASRGQRFYGYTF
>few|TRBD1|TRBV12-3/TRBV12-4|TRBJ1-1
TGTGCCAGCAGTCTGGGACAGCTTCGGGGGAACACTGAAGCTTTCTTT
CASSLGQLRGNTEAFF
>few|TRBD2|TRBV5-1|TRBJ2-1
TGCGCCAGCACCTTAGCGGGAGGGCTGAATGAGCAGTTCTTC
CASTLAGGLNEQFF
>few|NA|TRBV6-1|TRBJ2-7
TGTGCCAGCAGGGGACCCGGCATCGCGTTTGAGCAGTACTTC
CASRGPGIAFEQYF
>NA|NA|TRBV28|TRBJ2-1
TGTGCCAGCAGTTTACTCCATGAGCAGTTCTTC
CASSLLHEQFF
>many|NA|TRBV15|TRBJ2-7
TGTGCCACCAGCAGAGACCCGACAGCCTACGAGCAGTACTTC
CATSRDPTAYEQYF
>few|NA|TRBV10-3|TRBJ1-1
TGTGCCATCAGTGAGTCGGGCACCGGTGAGGCTTTCTTT
CAISESGTGEAFF
>few|NA|TRBV6-6|TRBJ2-1
TGTGCCAGCACCCTAAGCGAAGGACCCCAGTTCTTC
CASTLSEGPQFF
>many|NA|TRBV12-3/TRBV12-4|TRBJ1-6
TGTGCCAGCAGTTTTGGTTCGATGGGTAATTCACCCCTCCACTTT
CASSFGSMGNSPLHF
>NA|NA|TRBV5-1|TRBJ2-2
TGCGCCAGCAGCTTCAAGGGCGGGGAGCTGTTTTTT
CASSFKGGELFF
>NA|NA|TRBV24-1|TRBJ2-1
TGTGCCACCAGTGATCGCAGGGACCCCTACAATGAGCAGTTCTTC
CATSDRRDPYNEQFF
>NA|NA|TRBV20-1|TRBJ1-5
TGCAGTGCTAGCGATGGAGCCTCGGTGGGCAATCAGCCCCAGCATTTT
CSASDGASVGNQPQHF
>NA|NA|TRBV3-1|TRBJ1-5
TGTGCCAGCAGCCGTGGGGAGCGGCCCCAGCATTTT
CASSRGERPQHF
>NA|TRBD1|TRBV12-5|TRBJ1-2
TGTGCTAGTGGTTTGGGAAAGACAGGGGGAGCTAACTATGGCTACACCTTC
CASGLGKTGGANYGYTF
>NA|TRBD2|TRBV6-2/TRBV6-3|TRBJ2-7
TGTGCCAGCGGAGAGCGGGGCAACCTTTACGAGCAGTACTTC
CASGERGNLYEQYF
>many|TRBD1|TRBV27|TRBJ2-2
TGTGCCAGCAGCCCGGACAGGGTATTGGTCGGGGAGCTGTTTTTT
CASSPDRVLVGELFF
>few|TRBD2|TRBV20-1|TRBJ2-3
TGCAGTGCTAGCTCGGGACTAGCGATCACAGATACGCAGTATTTT
CSASSGLAITDTQYF
>many|NA|TRBV5-1|TRBJ2-7
TGCGCCAGCGGAAACAGGGACGAGCAGTACTTC
CASGNRDEQYF
>once|NA|TRBV20-1|TRBJ2-3
TGCAGTGCTGGGCCGGGCCTCACAGATACGCAGTATTTT
CSAGPGLTDTQYF